This is a list of T cell receptor beta chains from one sample in a study of CD8 T cells in ankylosing spondylitis. TCRdb reanalysed the 5' RACE reads using MiXCR and keeps one entry per CDR3 protein. This table holds around 250,000 distinct CDR3 sequences, about 11% found once. Sequenced sample: blood, either unsorted or a sorted T cell fraction (not recorded which). The source of these receptors is a male donor with ankylosing spondylitis or in good health (not recorded which). Both conserved end residues are part of each CDR3. D genes are given only for firm matches. Clone size is not always given. Where it is, it says once, few, many or a class for expanded clones.

CDR3aa | CDR3nt | j_gene | abundance | d_gene | v_gene
CASSQDWTSGRETQYF | TGTGCCAGCAGCCAAGATTGGACTAGCGGGAGAGAGACCCAGTACTTC | TRBJ2-5 | many | TRBD2 | TRBV4-2
CASRDLRYGYTF | TGTGCCAGCAGGGACCTTAGGTATGGCTACACCTTC | TRBJ1-2 | NA | NA | TRBV6-5
CASSSQPGGVGTEAFF | TGTGCCAGCAGCTCCCAACCAGGGGGGGTGGGAACTGAAGCTTTCTTT | TRBJ1-1 | few | TRBD1 | TRBV7-3
CSARGGLVSNEQYF | TGCAGTGCTAGAGGTGGACTAGTTTCCAACGAGCAGTACTTC | TRBJ2-7 | many | TRBD2 | TRBV20-1
CASSVEDRGQREKLFF | TGTGCCAGCAGCGTAGAGGACAGGGGGCAACGGGAAAAACTGTTTTTT | TRBJ1-4 | NA | TRBD1 | TRBV9
CASSELAGSYNEQFF | TGTGCCAGCAGTGAACTAGCGGGATCCTACAATGAGCAGTTCTTC | TRBJ2-1 | NA | TRBD2 | TRBV6-1
CSVRTYDGELFF | TGCAGCGTTCGGACATATGACGGGGAGCTGTTTTTT | TRBJ2-2 | many | NA | TRBV29-1
CASSQVTGPTFNEQFF | TGTGCCAGCAGCCAAGTGACCGGGCCCACATTCAATGAGCAGTTCTTC | TRBJ2-1 | many | NA | TRBV4-2
CASSFGSGTNTGELFF | TGTGCCAGCAGCTTTGGTTCCGGGACTAACACCGGGGAGCTGTTTTTT | TRBJ2-2 | NA | NA | TRBV5-4
CASTSGQLNTEAFF | TGCGCCAGCACCTCGGGACAATTGAACACTGAAGCTTTCTTT | TRBJ1-1 | many | NA | TRBV5-1
CATSRGDQVETQYF | TGTGCCACCAGCAGAGGTGATCAGGTGGAGACCCAGTACTTC | TRBJ2-5 | many | NA | TRBV15
CASSQRRGLGTEAFF | TGTGCCAGCAGCCAGCGCAGGGGGTTGGGCACTGAAGCTTTCTTT | TRBJ1-1 | few | TRBD1 | TRBV3-1
CASGGAGGHNEQFF | TGTGCCAGCGGGGGAGCGGGGGGCCACAATGAGCAGTTCTTC | TRBJ2-1 | few | TRBD2 | TRBV3-1
CASSRGVASGIHNSPLHF | TGTGCCAGCAGCAGGGGTGTGGCTTCAGGAATCCATAATTCACCCCTCCACTTT | TRBJ1-6 | NA | NA | TRBV3-1
CASSLQTGLSYEQYF | TGCGCCAGCAGCTTACAGACAGGTCTTTCCTACGAGCAGTACTTC | TRBJ2-7 | many | NA | TRBV5-1
CAISETSSGYIQYF | TGTGCCATCAGTGAAACGTCTAGCGGCTACATTCAGTACTTC | TRBJ2-4 | many | TRBD2 | TRBV10-3
CSARVIKGQVEPKTEAFF | TGCAGTGCTAGAGTGATTAAGGGACAGGTTGAGCCCAAAACTGAAGCTTTCTTT | TRBJ1-1 | few | TRBD1 | TRBV20-1
CSAYAASSYNEQFF | TGCAGTGCATACGCGGCGAGCTCCTACAATGAGCAGTTCTTC | TRBJ2-1 | many | NA | TRBV20-1
CASSLAGGSKYNEQFF | TGTGCCAGCAGCTTAGCGGGCGGGAGTAAGTACAATGAGCAGTTCTTC | TRBJ2-1 | few | TRBD2 | TRBV7-9
CSARWDTEYNEQFF | TGCAGTGCTAGATGGGACACGGAGTACAATGAGCAGTTCTTC | TRBJ2-1 | NA | NA | TRBV20-1
CSAETGTSGVF | TGCAGTGCTGAGACCGGGACTAGCGGGGTTTTT | TRBJ2-3 | many | TRBD2 | TRBV20-1
CASSGDRVGEQFF | TGTGCCAGCTCGGGGGACCGGGTCGGTGAGCAGTTCTTC | TRBJ2-1 | NA | NA | TRBV7-6
CASSSDRGNTGELFF | TGTGCCAGCAGTTCGGACAGGGGAAACACCGGGGAGCTGTTTTTT | TRBJ2-2 | few | TRBD1 | TRBV28
CASNLAPGQGKTEAFF | TGTGCCAGCAACCTTGCTCCGGGACAGGGCAAAACTGAAGCTTTCTTT | TRBJ1-1 | many | NA | TRBV21-1
CASSLARDTLLTDTQYF | TGCGCCAGCAGCTTGGCCCGGGACACTTTACTCACAGATACGCAGTATTTT | TRBJ2-3 | many | NA | TRBV5-1
CASTWTGVDQPQHF | TGTGCCAGCACCTGGACAGGGGTGGATCAGCCCCAGCATTTT | TRBJ1-5 | NA | TRBD1 | TRBV12-3/TRBV12-4
CASSSPRNSYNEQFF | TGTGCCAGCAGTTCCCCCCGGAACTCCTACAATGAGCAGTTCTTC | TRBJ2-1 | many | NA | TRBV28
CASSLAGDAGNTIYF | TGCGCCAGCAGCTTGGCAGGGGATGCTGGAAACACCATATATTTT | TRBJ1-3 | many | NA | TRBV5-1
CSAESGAGQPQHF | TGCAGTGCTGAATCAGGCGCGGGTCAGCCCCAGCATTTT | TRBJ1-5 | many | NA | TRBV20-1
CAISEKSNMNTGELFF | TGTGCCATCAGTGAGAAGTCCAATATGAACACCGGGGAGCTGTTTTTT | TRBJ2-2 | many | NA | TRBV10-3
CATSREVDLTGPNTEAFF | TGTGCCACCAGCAGAGAGGTTGATCTAACAGGCCCGAACACTGAAGCTTTCTTT | TRBJ1-1 | many | NA | TRBV15
CSVVDRGHNTGELFF | TGCAGCGTTGTCGACAGGGGACACAACACCGGGGAGCTGTTTTTT | TRBJ2-2 | many | TRBD1 | TRBV29-1
CASSQSGDYGYTF | TGTGCCAGCAGCCAATCAGGGGACTATGGCTACACCTTC | TRBJ1-2 | many | NA | TRBV16
CAGGLNQPQHF | TGTGCAGGGGGACTCAATCAGCCCCAGCATTTT | TRBJ1-5 | many | NA | TRBV12-3/TRBV12-4
CASSLSSQGYEQFF | TGTGCCAGCAGCTTATCTAGTCAGGGCTATGAGCAGTTCTTC | TRBJ2-1 | few | NA | TRBV7-2
CSAPQITGLSTDTQYF | TGCAGTGCCCCTCAAATCACGGGACTTAGCACAGATACGCAGTATTTT | TRBJ2-3 | many | NA | TRBV20-1
CASSEGTLSAEAFF | TGTGCCAGCAGTGAAGGGACGCTCTCAGCTGAAGCTTTCTTT | TRBJ1-1 | few | NA | TRBV6-1
CASSLDPSYNEQFF | TGCGCCAGCAGCTTGGATCCCAGCTACAATGAGCAGTTCTTC | TRBJ2-1 | many | NA | TRBV5-1
CSARVLAGRGRYNEQFF | TGCAGTGCTAGAGTACTAGCGGGAAGGGGGAGGTACAATGAGCAGTTCTTC | TRBJ2-1 | NA | TRBD2 | TRBV20-1
CASSPLTDRGAIQYF | TGTGCCAGCAGTCCGCTCACGGACAGGGGTGCCATTCAGTACTTC | TRBJ2-4 | NA | TRBD1 | TRBV6-2/TRBV6-3
CASKGIGLNYGYTF | TGTGCCAGCAAAGGCATCGGACTTAACTATGGCTACACCTTC | TRBJ1-2 | few | NA | TRBV2
CSARGFYNEQFF | TGCAGTGCTAGAGGATTCTACAATGAGCAGTTCTTC | TRBJ2-1 | many | NA | TRBV20-1
CASSHLKGKQGFPNTGELFF | TGTGCCAGCAGCCACCTTAAGGGGAAACAGGGGTTCCCGAACACCGGGGAGCTGTTTTTT | TRBJ2-2 | NA | TRBD1 | TRBV14
CASTPTGFFTYEQYF | TGTGCCAGCACCCCGACAGGGTTTTTCACCTACGAGCAGTACTTC | TRBJ2-7 | many | TRBD1 | TRBV12-3/TRBV12-4
CASSWDRGTEAFF | TGTGCCAGCAGCTGGGACAGGGGGACTGAAGCTTTCTTT | TRBJ1-1 | many | TRBD1 | TRBV7-8
CASSVRGTGPSYEQYF | TGCGCCAGCAGTGTCCGGGGGACAGGGCCTTCCTACGAGCAGTACTTC | TRBJ2-7 | many | TRBD1 | TRBV10-2
CASSLIGRGYGYTF | TGTGCCAGCAGTTTAATTGGTAGAGGCTATGGCTACACCTTC | TRBJ1-2 | many | NA | TRBV28
CASSLFPGLADTGELFF | TGTGCCAGCAGTTTATTTCCTGGACTAGCGGACACCGGGGAGCTGTTTTTT | TRBJ2-2 | NA | TRBD2 | TRBV28
CASTGSRPENEQETQYF | TGTGCCAGCACCGGATCGAGACCCGAAAATGAACAAGAGACCCAGTACTTC | TRBJ2-5 | many | NA | TRBV12-3/TRBV12-4
CATLDGVTGELFF | TGCGCCACCCTGGACGGGGTCACCGGGGAGCTGTTTTTT | TRBJ2-2 | many | NA | TRBV5-1
CASSLVGTLGEQYF | TGCGCCAGCAGCTTGGTTGGCACGCTTGGCGAGCAGTACTTC | TRBJ2-7 | NA | NA | TRBV5-1
CASSLVLSSYNEQFF | TGCGCCAGCAGCTTGGTCTTGAGCTCCTACAATGAGCAGTTCTTC | TRBJ2-1 | many | NA | TRBV5-1
CASSLGDGGHQETQYF | TGCGCCAGCAGCTTGGGAGACGGGGGCCACCAAGAGACCCAGTACTTC | TRBJ2-5 | many | NA | TRBV5-1
CASRESTDTQYF | TGTGCCAGCAGGGAAAGCACAGATACGCAGTATTTT | TRBJ2-3 | many | NA | TRBV25-1
CASSRSGAEGNTEAFF | TGCGCCAGCAGCCGTTCGGGGGCGGAGGGGAACACTGAAGCTTTCTTT | TRBJ1-1 | few | NA | TRBV4-1
CSARARYLQNIQYF | TGCAGTGCTAGAGCAAGATACCTCCAAAACATTCAGTACTTC | TRBJ2-4 | many | NA | TRBV20-1
CSALPGTARTEAFF | TGCAGTGCTCTACCCGGGACAGCTCGGACTGAAGCTTTCTTT | TRBJ1-1 | many | TRBD1 | TRBV20-1
CASTRREGAIYF | TGTGCCAGCACCCGGCGGGAGGGGGCCATATATTTT | TRBJ1-3 | NA | NA | TRBV28
CAISPTGMVGAFF | TGTGCCATCAGCCCGACAGGGATGGTGGGGGCTTTCTTT | TRBJ1-1 | many | TRBD1 | TRBV10-3
CASSPNRLSYNEQFF | TGTGCCAGCTCACCCAACAGGCTCTCCTACAATGAGCAGTTCTTC | TRBJ2-1 | few | NA | TRBV9